The rows below give T cell receptor beta chains drawn from one sample of a study of CD8+ T cells in alopecia areata. Profiled with immunoSEQ multiplex PCR; TCRdb holds only in-frame clones, not every one. Of about 120,000 clones listed, 50% to 75% are singletons. Material: CD8+ T cells sorted from blood, obtained at week 24, from a patient treated with tofacitinib. The receptors shown here come from a human donor with alopecia areata. Each CDR3 is given with its conserved first and last residue. The order of the fields is J gene, clone size, D gene, V gene, CDR3 protein, CDR3 DNA. D genes are given only for firm matches. Some rows mark clone size as missing; the rest say once, few, many or name a class of expanded clone.

>TRBJ2-5|.|.|TRBV4-1
CASSPQGVGETQYF
TGCGCCAGCAGCCCACAGGGCGTAGGGGAGACCCAGTACTTC
>TRBJ1-5|few|.|TRBV27
CASSLQENQPQHF
TGTGCCAGCAGTTTACAGGAGAATCAGCCCCAGCATTTT
>TRBJ1-1|.|TRBD1|TRBV5-4
CASINRGLSTEAFF
TGTGCCAGCATCAACAGGGGGCTAAGCACTGAAGCTTTCTTT
>TRBJ1-3|.|.|TRBV9
CASSVVAGLGRTSGNTIYF
TGTGCCAGCAGCGTAGTAGCGGGATTAGGACGGACCTCTGGAAACACCATATATTTT
>TRBJ1-3|.|.|TRBV9
CASSPGTGEVAKYF
TGTGCCAGCAGCCCTGGGACGGGGGAGGTCGCCAAATATTTT
>TRBJ1-6|once|.|TRBV11-2
CASSSRGALHF
TGTGCCAGCAGCTCCCGGGGGGCCCTCCACTTT
>TRBJ2-3|.|.|TRBV14
CASSFVAASTDTQYF
TGTGCCAGCAGTTTTGTGGCAGCTAGCACAGATACGCAGTATTTT
>TRBJ2-2|many|.|TRBV19
CALQVRGGGELFF
TGTGCCCTTCAAGTGAGGGGCGGCGGGGAGCTGTTTTTT
>TRBJ1-1|once|TRBD1|TRBV7-8
CASSLAGTVAFF
TGTGCCAGCAGCTTAGCGGGGACAGTAGCTTTCTTT
>TRBJ1-2|.|.|TRBV5-8
CASSLMSPDGYTF
TGTGCCAGCAGTTTGATGTCTCCGGATGGCTACACCTTC
>TRBJ1-1|few|.|TRBV29-1
CSVWTENTEAFF
TGCAGCGTTTGGACGGAGAACACTGAAGCTTTCTTT
>TRBJ2-7|.|.|TRBV5-6
CASSSGSGRYEQYF
TGTGCCAGCAGCTCTGGATCGGGCAGGTACGAGCAGTACTTC
>TRBJ2-1|.|.|TRBV29-1
CSVEDLEGHYNEQFF
TGCAGCGTTGAAGATCTGGAGGGTCACTACAATGAGCAGTTCTTC
>TRBJ1-1|few|.|TRBV29-1
CSALIDGNTEAFF
TGCAGCGCTCTAATTGACGGGAACACTGAAGCTTTCTTT
>TRBJ2-1|.|.|TRBV27
CASSLDTYNEQFF
TGTGCCAGCAGTTTGGACACCTACAATGAGCAGTTCTTC
>TRBJ2-7|.|.|TRBV19
CASSMVDSYEQYF
TGTGCCAGTAGTATGGTAGACTCCTACGAGCAGTACTTC
>TRBJ2-7|once|.|TRBV4-1
CASSQGPGPAYEQYF
TGCGCCAGCAGCCAAGGTCCGGGGCCTGCCTACGAGCAGTACTTC
>TRBJ2-4|.|.|TRBV4-3
CASSQDGKNIQYF
TGCGCCAGCAGCCAAGATGGCAAAAACATTCAGTACTTC
>TRBJ2-2|.|.|TRBV4-1
CASSQDKNTGELFF
TGCGCCAGCAGCCAGGACAAGAACACCGGGGAGCTGTTTTTT
>TRBJ1-3|.|.|TRBV13
CASSTTGNTIYF
TGTGCCAGCAGCACAACTGGAAACACCATATATTTT
>TRBJ2-1|.|.|TRBV4-1
CASSQANSGEQFF
TGCGCCAGCAGCCAAGCAAATAGTGGTGAGCAGTTCTTC
>TRBJ2-1|once|TRBD2|TRBV19
CASSMGLAGALQFF
TGTGCCAGTAGTATGGGACTAGCGGGGGCCCTGCAGTTCTTC
>TRBJ2-7|.|.|TRBV15
CATSQVELTSEQYF
TGTGCCACCAGCCAGGTGGAACTCACCAGCGAGCAGTACTTC
>TRBJ2-1|.|.|TRBV9
CASSATRWNEQFF
TGTGCCAGCAGCGCGACTCGTTGGAATGAGCAGTTCTTC
>TRBJ1-1|few|TRBD1|TRBV27
CASSLSGGRVNTEAFF
TGTGCCAGCAGTTTATCAGGGGGCAGAGTAAACACTGAAGCTTTCTTT
>TRBJ2-3|.|.|TRBV25-1
CASSEWGEGSTDTQYF
TGTGCCAGCAGTGAATGGGGAGAGGGGAGCACAGATACGCAGTATTTT
>TRBJ1-2|few|.|TRBV14
CASSQDPRVNYGYTF
TGTGCCAGCAGCCAAGACCCACGAGTAAACTATGGCTACACCTTC
>TRBJ2-4|.|.|TRBV5-4
CASSLFGAGLGAKNIQYF
TGTGCCAGCAGCTTGTTCGGTGCAGGCCTCGGGGCCAAAAACATTCAGTACTTC
>TRBJ1-2|few|TRBD1|TRBV13
CASSFGTGNNYGYTF
TGTGCCAGCAGCTTTGGGACAGGGAACAACTATGGCTACACCTTC
>TRBJ2-7|.|TRBD1|TRBV9
CASSVEGTGYEQYF
TGTGCCAGCAGCGTAGAAGGGACAGGGTACGAGCAGTACTTC
>TRBJ2-7|.|.|TRBV13
CASSHREGGEQYF
TGTGCCAGCAGTCACAGGGAGGGCGGGGAGCAGTACTTC
>TRBJ1-2|.|.|TRBV19
CASSPREGIYGYTF
TGTGCCAGTAGTCCCCGGGAGGGAATCTATGGCTACACCTTC
>TRBJ2-5|.|TRBD1|TRBV15
CATSTRDRASWEETQYF
TGTGCCACCAGCACCCGGGACAGGGCCTCCTGGGAAGAGACCCAGTACTTC
>TRBJ2-1|.|.|TRBV7-9
CASSLEQQFF
TGTGCCAGCAGCTTAGAACAGCAGTTCTTC
>TRBJ1-2|once|.|TRBV11-2
CASSLIPGVFDYGYTF
TGTGCCAGCAGCTTAATCCCAGGGGTATTCGACTATGGCTACACCTTC
>TRBJ1-2|.|.|TRBV6-6
CASSNEAYGYTF
TGTGCCAGCAGTAACGAGGCCTATGGCTACACCTTC
>TRBJ2-1|.|TRBD1|TRBV5-6
CASSQDRPNEQFF
TGTGCCAGCAGTCAGGACAGGCCCAATGAGCAGTTCTTC
>TRBJ2-2|.|.|TRBV7-9
CASTPLGTGELFF
TGTGCCAGCACCCCTCTAGGCACCGGGGAGCTGTTTTTT
>TRBJ2-2|few|.|TRBV19
CASSIRPGYTGELFF
TGTGCCAGTAGTATACGTCCGGGATACACCGGGGAGCTGTTTTTT
>TRBJ2-3|.|.|TRBV10-3
CAISESQGGESDTQYF
TGTGCCATCAGTGAGTCCCAGGGGGGAGAATCAGATACGCAGTATTTT
>TRBJ1-1|once|TRBD1|TRBV30
CAWSDITGAEAFF
TGTGCCTGGAGTGACATTACAGGGGCTGAAGCTTTCTTT
>TRBJ2-7|.|.|TRBV5-4
CASSRDRSYEQYF
TGTGCCAGCAGCCGTGACAGGTCCTACGAGCAGTACTTC
>TRBJ2-7|.|TRBD2|TRBV30
CAWNPGTTYEQYF
TGTGCCTGGAATCCAGGGACTACCTACGAGCAGTACTTC
>TRBJ2-3|medium-sized|TRBD2|TRBV7-3
CASSSGLATDTQYF
TGTGCCAGCAGTTCTGGACTAGCGACAGATACGCAGTATTTT
>TRBJ2-5|once|.|TRBV30
CAWSVDWAGNGETQYF
TGTGCCTGGAGTGTCGATTGGGCCGGGAATGGAGAGACCCAGTACTTC
>TRBJ2-2|.|.|TRBV29-1
CSVDLPQTGGELFF
TGCAGCGTTGATTTGCCCCAGACGGGCGGGGAGCTGTTTTTT
>TRBJ1-1|.|.|TRBV6-5
CASSYFGGAFF
TGTGCCAGCAGTTACTTTGGTGGCGCTTTCTTT
>TRBJ2-7|.|.|TRBV7-9
CASSSGQSYEQYF
TGTGCCAGCAGCTCCGGACAGTCTTACGAGCAGTACTTC
>TRBJ2-7|.|.|TRBV5-6
CASSLSTVAYEQYF
TGTGCCAGCAGCTTGTCGACAGTAGCCTACGAGCAGTACTTC
>TRBJ1-2|.|.|TRBV6-5
CASSYSSGQGIVGYTF
TGTGCCAGCAGTTACTCGTCAGGGCAAGGGATAGTTGGCTACACCTTC
>TRBJ2-7|.|.|TRBV5-6
CASESGNYEQYF
TGTGCCAGCGAGTCCGGGAACTACGAGCAGTACTTC
>TRBJ1-5|.|.|TRBV19
CASRSGEAQPQHF
TGTGCCAGTAGGTCAGGGGAGGCCCAGCCCCAGCATTTT
>TRBJ2-1|.|.|TRBV29-1
CSVYIAGVRNEQFF
TGCAGCGTTTATATCGCGGGTGTCCGCAATGAGCAGTTCTTC
>TRBJ1-5|.|.|TRBV21-1
CASSKVWTGLQPQHF
TGTGCCAGCAGCAAAGTCTGGACAGGGCTTCAGCCCCAGCATTTT